Detailed here is one TCR beta chain. What it binds is not known. The data are from a study of chemoradiotherapy in HPV16-positive cancers. Findings and limits, study-wide: Better recurrence-free survival went with HPV-responsive T-cell expansion in HPV16-positive patients. Functional assays defining HPV-specific T cells used only a couple of HPV16-positive patients.

Data came from immunoSEQ multiplex PCR; TCRdb stores just in-frame clones and leaves some out. The sample shows about 7,400 clones, roughly 80% of them seen only once. The CDR3 extends over 13 amino acids. Looked up from germline, CDR1 is SSHAT and CDR2 is FNYEAQ (reference sequence). Trimming shortened V by 10 bases and J by 0 bases, and 7 bases separated the two germline ends. Sequenced here: tumor tissue, sampled from a patient who underwent chemoradiotherapy. The V gene is TRBV7-7, the J gene TRBJ2-6; D call uncertain. This clonotype originated in a human donor with HPV-associated anogenital cancer. DNA of the CDR3: TGTGCCACCCAGCTCTCTGGGGCCAACGTCCTGACTTTC. It translates to CATQLSGANVLTF.